The table lists the clone carrying this T cell receptor beta chain with a few counts. Its specificity is unknown. Thyroid surgery took place with no prior treatment in any patient. The sample is drawn from a study of metastatic and nonmetastatic thyroid tumors. Turning to the study itself: Malignant and benign thyroid patients had repertoires compared in peripheral blood and tumor or nodule tissue.

The CDR3 runs to 16 residues. The germline V gene encodes CDR1 SGHTA and CDR2 FQGTGA. V was cut by 0 bases and J by 0 bases, with 9 bases left in between. Study conclusions and caveats: Malignant tumors reportedly showed significantly higher TCR beta diversity than benign nodules in both blood and tumor.

In the original analysis: Construction of a distant-metastasis classifier for papillary thyroid cancer relied on CDR3 differences across clinicopathological groups. TCRdb reprocessed the PCR reads via MiXCR. The V and J calls reflect TCRdb's pipeline rather than the authors' work. The sample consists of approximately 15,000 clones, approximately 20% of them appearing once. The chain couples TRBV7-3 to TRBJ1-3; D call uncertain. The material sequenced was adjacent normal tissue. This TCR was sampled from a female donor with papillary thyroid cancer or a benign thyroid nodule (not recorded which). Some clones in this sample may be carry-over from other donors' samples. The CDR3 nucleotides are TGTGCCAGCAGCTTAACCCCAGGCCACTCTGGAAACACCATATATTTT. Translating it yields CASSLTPGHSGNTIYF.